One and the same sample provided the 7 T cell receptor beta chains below, sequenced in a study of molecular identifiers for immune sequencing clone quantification. Each CDR3 protein gets one entry after TCRdb re-called the PCR reads with MiXCR. The data show some 59,000 distinct CDR3 sequences, 25% seen once. The sample comprised naive CD8+ T cells from blood, with Jurkat cell RNA spiked in. The subset denotes: FACS-sorted CD8+CD4-CCR7+CD45RA+ naive T cells. These receptor sequences come from a human donor in good health. Some libraries in this study had Jurkat cell RNA spiked in.

This clonotype was counted ten times or more. Its ends do not fully match the called genes, so a read error is possible. The chain carries TRBV12-3 or TRBV12-4 and TRBJ1-5, with D unresolved. This CDR3 is built from 14 residues. The DNA of the CDR3 is TGTGCCAGCAGTTTAGCGGAAATCAATCAGCCGCAGCATTTT. Amino acids: CASSLAEINQPQHF.

A remark on this clonotype: This may be a read error: a much more frequent sequence differs by one nucleotide. This likely comes from a read error, as the CDR3 has no conserved phenylalanine or tryptophan at its end. The chain has TRBV19 and TRBJ1-5; possible D gene TRBD1, 5 bases. V lost 7 bases and J lost 9, with 22 bases in between. This CDR3 region has 15 residues. In germline, CDR1 is LNHDA, CDR2 SQIVND (reference sequence). CDR3: CASKGTHYSQGPQHL. In DNA form, the CDR3 reads TGTGCCAGTAAGGGGACTCATTATTCTCAGGGGCCCCAGCATTTA.

This clonotype was counted only a few times. The chain carries TRBV7-2 and TRBJ2-7, with TRBD2 matching 7 bases. With V trimmed by 2 bases and J by 2 bases, 12 bases remained unmatched. This CDR3 has 17 residues. Germline V gene data show CDR1 as SGHTA and CDR2 as FQGNSA. CDR3 loop: CASSLPGGHNTPYEQYF. The CDR3 DNA follows: TGTGCCAGCAGCTTACCGGGAGGCCACAATACCCCCTACGAGCAGTACTTC.

V gene TRBV5-1 combines with J gene TRBJ2-7; 8 bases line up with TRBD1. V lost 4 bases to trimming and J lost 3 bases; unmatched junction nucleotides: 12. In germline, CDR1 is SGHRS, CDR2 YFSETQ. The length of the CDR3 is 16 residues. The CDR3 DNA sequence: TGCGCCAGCAGCCCGGCCCTCCCAGGGGGCAACTACGAGCAGTACTTC. Translated: CASSPALPGGNYEQYF.

V is TRBV7-6 and J is TRBJ2-7; TRBD2 is a possible D gene (7 bases). V was clipped by 6 bases and J by 7 bases, with 13 bases between them. The CDR3 runs to 12 residues. In germline, CDR1 is SGHVS, CDR2 FNYEAQ. DNA of the CDR3: TGTGCCAGCAGATCGGAGGGGGGGGAGCAGTACTTC. Translated: CASRSEGGEQYF.

This clonotype was recorded many times. The chain couples TRBV19 to TRBJ2-3, with 8 bases that match TRBD2. The CDR3 runs to 14 residues. V lost 10 bases to trimming and J lost 4 bases; unmatched junction nucleotides: 10. CDR1 LNHDA and CDR2 SQIVND come from the germline V gene (reference sequence). The CDR3 region is CATRPFGGADTQYF. CDR3 in DNA: TGTGCCACCCGACCCTTCGGGGGGGCAGATACGCAGTATTTT.

This clonotype was counted many times. The gene calls are TRBV28 and TRBJ1-5, with a possible D match to TRBD1 (5 bases). Trimming took 5 bases from V and 5 from J, leaving 13 bases between them. Germline values: CDR1 MDHEN, CDR2 SYDVKM. This CDR3 spans 14 amino acids. In DNA, the CDR3 is TGTGCCAGCAGTCTCCAGGGAGTCGATCAGCCCCAGCATTTT. Translating gives CASSLQGVDQPQHF.